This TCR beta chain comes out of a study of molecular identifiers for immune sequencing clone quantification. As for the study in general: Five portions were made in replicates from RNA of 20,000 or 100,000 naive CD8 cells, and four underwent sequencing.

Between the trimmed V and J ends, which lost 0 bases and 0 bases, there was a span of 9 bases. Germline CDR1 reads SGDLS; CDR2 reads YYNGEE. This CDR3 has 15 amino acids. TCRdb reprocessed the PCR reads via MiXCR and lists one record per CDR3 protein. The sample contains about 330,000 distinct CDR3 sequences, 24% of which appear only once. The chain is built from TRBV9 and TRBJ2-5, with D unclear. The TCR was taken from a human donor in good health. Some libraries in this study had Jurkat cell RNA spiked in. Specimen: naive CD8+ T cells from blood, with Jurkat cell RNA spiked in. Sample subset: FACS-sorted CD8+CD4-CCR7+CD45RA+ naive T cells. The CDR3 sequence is CASSVAQANQETQYF. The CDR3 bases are TGTGCCAGCAGCGTAGCCCAGGCAAACCAAGAGACCCAGTACTTC.